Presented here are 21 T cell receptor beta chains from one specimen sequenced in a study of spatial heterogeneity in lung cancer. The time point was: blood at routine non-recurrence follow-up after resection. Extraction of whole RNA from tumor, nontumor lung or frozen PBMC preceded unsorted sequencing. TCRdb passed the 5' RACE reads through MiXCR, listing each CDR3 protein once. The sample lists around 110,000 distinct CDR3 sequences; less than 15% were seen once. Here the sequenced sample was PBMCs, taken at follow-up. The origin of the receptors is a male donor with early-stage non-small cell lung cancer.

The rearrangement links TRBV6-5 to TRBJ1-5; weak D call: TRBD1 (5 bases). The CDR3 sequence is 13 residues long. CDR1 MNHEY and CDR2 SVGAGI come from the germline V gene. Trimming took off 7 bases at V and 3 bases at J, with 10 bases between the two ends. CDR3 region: CASKPGHNQPQHF. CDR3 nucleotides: TGTGCCAGCAAACCCGGACACAATCAGCCCCAGCATTTT.

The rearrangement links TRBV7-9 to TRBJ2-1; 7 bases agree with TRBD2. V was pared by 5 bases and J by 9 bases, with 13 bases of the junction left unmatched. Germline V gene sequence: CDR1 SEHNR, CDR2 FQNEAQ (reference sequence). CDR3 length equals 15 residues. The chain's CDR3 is CASSLGGTTDVEQFF. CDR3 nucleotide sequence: TGTGCCAGCAGCCTAGGTGGGACTACCGACGTTGAGCAGTTCTTC.

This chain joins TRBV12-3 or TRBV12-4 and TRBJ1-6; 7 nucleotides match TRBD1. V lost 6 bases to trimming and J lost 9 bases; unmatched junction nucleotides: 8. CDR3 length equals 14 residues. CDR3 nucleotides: TGTGCCAGCAGAACCGGGACAGAAGCTTCACCCCTCCACTTT. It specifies CASRTGTEASPLHF.

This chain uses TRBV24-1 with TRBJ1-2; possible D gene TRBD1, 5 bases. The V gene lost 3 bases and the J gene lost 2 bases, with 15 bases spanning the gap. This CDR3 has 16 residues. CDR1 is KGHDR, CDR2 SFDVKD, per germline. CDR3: CATSDTRGGKNYGYTF. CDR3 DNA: TGTGCCACCAGTGATACCCGGGGGGGGAAGAACTATGGCTACACCTTC.

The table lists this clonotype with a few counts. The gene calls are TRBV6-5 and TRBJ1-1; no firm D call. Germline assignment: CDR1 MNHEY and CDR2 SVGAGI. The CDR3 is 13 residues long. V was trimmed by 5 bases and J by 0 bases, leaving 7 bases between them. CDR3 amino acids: CASSGILNTEAFF. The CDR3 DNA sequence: TGTGCCAGCAGTGGTATCTTGAACACTGAAGCTTTCTTT.

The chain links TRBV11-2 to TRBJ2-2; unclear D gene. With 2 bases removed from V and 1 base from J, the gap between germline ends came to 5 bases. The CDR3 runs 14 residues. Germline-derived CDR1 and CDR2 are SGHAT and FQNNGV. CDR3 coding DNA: TGTGCCAGCAGCTTAAAACTGAACACCGGGGAGCTGTTTTTT. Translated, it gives CASSLKLNTGELFF.

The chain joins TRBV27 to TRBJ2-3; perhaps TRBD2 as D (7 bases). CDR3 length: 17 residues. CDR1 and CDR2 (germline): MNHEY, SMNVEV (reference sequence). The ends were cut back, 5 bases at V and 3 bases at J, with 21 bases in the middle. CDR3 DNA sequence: TGTGCCAGCAGTCCAAAGGGGAGGGGGTCTTGGACAGATACGCAGTATTTT. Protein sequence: CASSPKGRGSWTDTQYF.

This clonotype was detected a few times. The CDR3 coding sequence is TGCAGTGCTACGAACAGGCAAACAGCCCAGTACTTC. Protein product: CSATNRQTAQYF. The chain carries TRBV20-1 and TRBJ2-5; possibly TRBD1 for D (5 bases). CDR1 is DFQATT and CDR2 is SNEGSKA in the germline V gene (reference sequence). CDR3 length: 12 amino acids. Trimming took off 4 bases at V and 9 bases at J, with 15 bases between the two ends.

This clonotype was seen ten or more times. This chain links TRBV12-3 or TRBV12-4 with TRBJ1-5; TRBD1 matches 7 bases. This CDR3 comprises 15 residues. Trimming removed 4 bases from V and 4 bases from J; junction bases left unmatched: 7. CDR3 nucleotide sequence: TGTGCCAGCAGTTCTCGGACAGGACTGAATCAGCCCCAGCATTTT. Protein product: CASSSRTGLNQPQHF.

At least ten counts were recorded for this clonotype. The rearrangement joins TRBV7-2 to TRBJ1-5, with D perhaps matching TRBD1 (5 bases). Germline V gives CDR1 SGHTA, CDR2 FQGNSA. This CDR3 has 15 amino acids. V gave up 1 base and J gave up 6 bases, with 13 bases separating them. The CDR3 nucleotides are TGTGCCAGCAGCTTAGGTGTGGCAGGGCGTCAGCCCCAGCATTTT. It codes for CASSLGVAGRQPQHF.

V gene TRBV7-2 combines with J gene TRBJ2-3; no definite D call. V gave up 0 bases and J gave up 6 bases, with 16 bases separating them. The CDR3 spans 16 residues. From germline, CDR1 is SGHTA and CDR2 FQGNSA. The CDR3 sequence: CASSLAGTRPWDTQYF. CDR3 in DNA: TGTGCCAGCAGCTTAGCGGGAACCCGCCCTTGGGATACGCAGTATTTT.

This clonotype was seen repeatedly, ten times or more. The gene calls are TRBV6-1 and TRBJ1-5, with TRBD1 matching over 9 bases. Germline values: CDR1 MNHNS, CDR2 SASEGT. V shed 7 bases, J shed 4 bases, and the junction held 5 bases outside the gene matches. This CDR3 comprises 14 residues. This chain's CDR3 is CASTATGGNQPQHF. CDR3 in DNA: TGTGCCAGCACCGCGACAGGGGGAAATCAGCCCCAGCATTTT.

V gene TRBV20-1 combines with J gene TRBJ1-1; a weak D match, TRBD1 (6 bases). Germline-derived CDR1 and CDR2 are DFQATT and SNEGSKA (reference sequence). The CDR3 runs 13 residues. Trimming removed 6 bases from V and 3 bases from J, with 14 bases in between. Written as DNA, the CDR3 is TGCAGTGCCAAAGGGGGGTCTGACACTGAAGCTTTCTTT. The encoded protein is CSAKGGSDTEAFF.

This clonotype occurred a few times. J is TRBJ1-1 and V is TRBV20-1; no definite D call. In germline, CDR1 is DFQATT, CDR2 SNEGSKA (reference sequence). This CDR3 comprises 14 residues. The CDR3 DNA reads TGCAGGGGGTTGGCGGTTGGGATGAACACTGAAGCTTTCTTT. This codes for CRGLAVGMNTEAFF.

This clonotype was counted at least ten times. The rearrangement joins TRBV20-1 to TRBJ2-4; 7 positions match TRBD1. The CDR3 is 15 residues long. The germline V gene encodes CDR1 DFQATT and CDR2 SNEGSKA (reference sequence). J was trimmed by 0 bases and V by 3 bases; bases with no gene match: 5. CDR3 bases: TGCAGTGCTAGCCCCCACAGGGGAGCCAAAAACATTCAGTACTTC. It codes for CSASPHRGAKNIQYF.

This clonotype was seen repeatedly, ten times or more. This chain's CDR3 is CASTPDRGGTGELFF. In nucleotides, the CDR3 is TGTGCCAGCACCCCGGACAGGGGCGGTACCGGGGAGCTGTTTTTT. The V and J genes are TRBV7-2 and TRBJ2-2; TRBD1 agrees at 9 bases. This CDR3 comprises 15 residues. Germline V gene lookup returns CDR1 SGHTA and CDR2 FQGNSA. The J segment lost 5 bases and the V segment lost 7 bases, leaving 8 bases of the junction unmatched.

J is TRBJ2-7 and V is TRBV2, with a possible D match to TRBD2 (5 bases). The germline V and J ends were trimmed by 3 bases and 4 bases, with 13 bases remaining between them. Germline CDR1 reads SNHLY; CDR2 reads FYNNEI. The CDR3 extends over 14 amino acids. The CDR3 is CASSDRLAPYEQYF. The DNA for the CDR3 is TGTGCCAGCAGTGACCGGCTAGCCCCTTACGAGCAGTACTTC.

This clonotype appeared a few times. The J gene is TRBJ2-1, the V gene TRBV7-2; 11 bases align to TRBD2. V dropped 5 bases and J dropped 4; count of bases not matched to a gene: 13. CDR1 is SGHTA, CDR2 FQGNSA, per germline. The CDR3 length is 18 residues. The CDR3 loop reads CASSPPAASSGGYNEQFF. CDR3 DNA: TGTGCCAGCAGCCCCCCCGCGGCGTCTAGCGGGGGGTACAATGAGCAGTTCTTC.

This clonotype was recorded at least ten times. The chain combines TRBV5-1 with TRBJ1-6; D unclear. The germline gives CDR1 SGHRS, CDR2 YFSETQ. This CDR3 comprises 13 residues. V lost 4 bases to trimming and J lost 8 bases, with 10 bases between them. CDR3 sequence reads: CASSIGLDSPLHF. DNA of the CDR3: TGCGCCAGCAGCATCGGACTGGATTCACCCCTCCACTTT.

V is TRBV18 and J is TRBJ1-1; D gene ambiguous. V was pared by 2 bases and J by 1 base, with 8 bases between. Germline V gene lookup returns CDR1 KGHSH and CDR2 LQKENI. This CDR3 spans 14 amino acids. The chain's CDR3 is CASSPRSENTEAFF. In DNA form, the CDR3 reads TGTGCCAGCTCACCAAGAAGCGAGAACACTGAAGCTTTCTTT.

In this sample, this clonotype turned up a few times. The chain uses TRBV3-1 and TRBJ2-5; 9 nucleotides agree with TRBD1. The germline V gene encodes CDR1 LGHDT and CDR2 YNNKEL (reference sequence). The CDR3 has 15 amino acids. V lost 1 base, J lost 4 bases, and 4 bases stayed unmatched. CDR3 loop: CASSQGQGGRETQYF. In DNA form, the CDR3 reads TGTGCCAGCAGCCAAGGACAGGGGGGGCGAGAGACCCAGTACTTC.